This T cell receptor beta chain comes out of a study of T cell repertoires in cytomegalovirus infection. From the reads, TCRdb called clonotypes with MiXCR, one entry per CDR3 protein. The table records approximately 190,000 distinct CDR3 sequences, approximately 9.7% of them present only once. Study-level results: Carriage of CMV together with the relevant HLA was identifiable through cumulative public TCR beta family frequency.

This CDR3 is 12 amino acids long. In germline, CDR1 is LNHDA, CDR2 SQIVND (reference sequence). V was pared by 8 bases and J by 5 bases, with 12 bases between. This clonotype was detected only a few times. Antigen: not known. Material: PBMCs. The clonotype originates from a human donor in good health (CMV status not recorded). Some clones in this sample may be carry-over from other donors' samples. This sequence joins TRBV19 and TRBJ2-5, with D perhaps matching TRBD1 or TRBD2 (5 bases each). The CDR3 DNA follows: TGTGCCAGTTCCCGGGGCACGGAGACCCAGTACTTC. This sequence encodes CASSRGTETQYF.